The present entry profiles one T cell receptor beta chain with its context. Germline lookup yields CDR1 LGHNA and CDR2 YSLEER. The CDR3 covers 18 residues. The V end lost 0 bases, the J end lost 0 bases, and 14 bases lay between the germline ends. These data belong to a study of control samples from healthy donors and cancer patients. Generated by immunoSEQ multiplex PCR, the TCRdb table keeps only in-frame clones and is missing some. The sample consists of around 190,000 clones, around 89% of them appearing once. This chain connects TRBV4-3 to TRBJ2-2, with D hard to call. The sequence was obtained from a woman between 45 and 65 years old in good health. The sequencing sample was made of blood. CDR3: CASSQEFVGQANTGELFF. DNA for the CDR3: TGCGCCAGCAGCCAAGAATTTGTAGGGCAAGCGAACACCGGGGAGCTGTTTTTT.